This TCR beta chain was profiled in a study of STAT5B mutations in CD4+ large granular lymphocyte leukemia. About the study: Among healthy donors, a particular HLA allele went with more CDR3 'QG' motifs.

A remark on this clone: Its antigen is unknown.

Profiled with immunoSEQ multiplex PCR; TCRdb holds only in-frame clones, not every one. The sample carries approximately 20,000 clones, around 80% recorded once. J was trimmed by 7 bases and V by 1 base; bases with no gene match: 10. CDR1 and CDR2 from the germline V gene are SGHRS and YFSETQ. The CDR3 runs 17 residues. The study, taken as a whole, reports: TRBV06-family usage was enriched in top patient clones (8/27) versus controls (2/35). Data were not HLA-matched across samples.

The sample taken for sequencing was CD4+ T cells from blood buffy coats. The chain couples TRBV5-1 to TRBJ2-1, with 11 bases fitting TRBD2. This TCR was recovered from a human donor in good health. The CDR3 loop is CASSLRVAGGVGNEQFF. In DNA, the CDR3 is TGCGCCAGCAGCTTGAGGGTAGCGGGAGGGGTCGGGAATGAGCAGTTCTTC.